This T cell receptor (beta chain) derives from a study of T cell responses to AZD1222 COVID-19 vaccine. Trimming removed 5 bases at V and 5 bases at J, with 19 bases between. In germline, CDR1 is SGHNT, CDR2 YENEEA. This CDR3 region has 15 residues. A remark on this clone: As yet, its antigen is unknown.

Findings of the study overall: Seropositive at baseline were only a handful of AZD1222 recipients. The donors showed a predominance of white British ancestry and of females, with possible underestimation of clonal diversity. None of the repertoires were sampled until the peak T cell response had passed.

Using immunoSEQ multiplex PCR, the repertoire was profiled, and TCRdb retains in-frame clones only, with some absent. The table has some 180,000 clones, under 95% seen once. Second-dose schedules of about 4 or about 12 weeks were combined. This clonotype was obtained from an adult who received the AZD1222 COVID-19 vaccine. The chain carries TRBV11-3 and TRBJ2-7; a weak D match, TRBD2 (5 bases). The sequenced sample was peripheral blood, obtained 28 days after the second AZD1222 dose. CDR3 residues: CASSPTGVGTHEQYF. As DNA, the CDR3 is TGTGCCAGCAGCCCGACCGGGGTTGGAACCCACGAGCAGTACTTC.